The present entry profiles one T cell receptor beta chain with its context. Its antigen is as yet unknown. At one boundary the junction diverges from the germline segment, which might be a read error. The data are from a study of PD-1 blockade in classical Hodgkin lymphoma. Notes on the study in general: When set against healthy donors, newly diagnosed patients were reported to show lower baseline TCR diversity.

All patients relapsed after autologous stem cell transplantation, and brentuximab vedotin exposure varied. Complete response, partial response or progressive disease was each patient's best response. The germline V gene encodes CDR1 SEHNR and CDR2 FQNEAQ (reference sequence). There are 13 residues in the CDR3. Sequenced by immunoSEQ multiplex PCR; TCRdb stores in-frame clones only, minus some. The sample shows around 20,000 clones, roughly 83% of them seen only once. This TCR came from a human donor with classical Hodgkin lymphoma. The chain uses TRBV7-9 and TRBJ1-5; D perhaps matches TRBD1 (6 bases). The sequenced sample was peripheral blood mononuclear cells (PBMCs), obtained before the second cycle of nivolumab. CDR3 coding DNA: TGTGCCAACAGCAGGGGCCCCAATCAGCCCCAGCATTTT. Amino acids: CANSRGPNQPQHF.